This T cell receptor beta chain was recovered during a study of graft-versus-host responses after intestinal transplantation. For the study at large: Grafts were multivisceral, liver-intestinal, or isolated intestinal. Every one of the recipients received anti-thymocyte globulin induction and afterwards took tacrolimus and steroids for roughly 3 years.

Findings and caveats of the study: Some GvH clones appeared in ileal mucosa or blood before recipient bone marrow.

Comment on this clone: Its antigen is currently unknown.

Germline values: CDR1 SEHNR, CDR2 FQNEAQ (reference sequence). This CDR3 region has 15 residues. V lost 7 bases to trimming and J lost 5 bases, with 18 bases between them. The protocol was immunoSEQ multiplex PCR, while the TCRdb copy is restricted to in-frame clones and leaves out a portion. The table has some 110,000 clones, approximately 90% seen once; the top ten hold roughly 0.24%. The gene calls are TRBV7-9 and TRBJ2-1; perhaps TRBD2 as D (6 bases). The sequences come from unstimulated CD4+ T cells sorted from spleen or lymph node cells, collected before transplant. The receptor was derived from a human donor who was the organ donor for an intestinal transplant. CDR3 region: CASTQTGSGDNEQFF. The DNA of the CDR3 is TGTGCCAGCACCCAAACAGGTAGCGGCGACAATGAGCAGTTCTTC.